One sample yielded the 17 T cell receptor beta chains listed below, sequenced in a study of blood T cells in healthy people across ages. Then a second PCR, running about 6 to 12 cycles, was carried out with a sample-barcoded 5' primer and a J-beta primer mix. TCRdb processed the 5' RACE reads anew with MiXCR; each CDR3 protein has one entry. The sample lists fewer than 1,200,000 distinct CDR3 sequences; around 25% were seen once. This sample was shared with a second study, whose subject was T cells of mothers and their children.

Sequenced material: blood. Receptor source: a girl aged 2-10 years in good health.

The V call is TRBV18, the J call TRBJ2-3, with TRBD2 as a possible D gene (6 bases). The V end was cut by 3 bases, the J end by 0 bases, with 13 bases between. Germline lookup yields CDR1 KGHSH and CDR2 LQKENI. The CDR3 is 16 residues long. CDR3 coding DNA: TGTGCCAGCTCACCTAGTAGCGGAGAAAGCACAGATACGCAGTATTTT. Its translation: CASSPSSGESTDTQYF. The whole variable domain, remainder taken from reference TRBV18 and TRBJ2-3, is NAGVMQNPRHLVRRRGQEARLRCSPMKGHSHVYWYRQLPEEGLKFMVYLQKENIIDESGMPKERFSAEFPKEGPSILRIQQVVRGDSAAYFCASSPSSGESTDTQYFGPGTRLTVL.

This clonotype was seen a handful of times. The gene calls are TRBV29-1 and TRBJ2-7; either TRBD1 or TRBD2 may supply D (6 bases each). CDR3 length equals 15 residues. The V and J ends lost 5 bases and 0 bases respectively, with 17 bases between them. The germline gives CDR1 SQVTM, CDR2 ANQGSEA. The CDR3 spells CSVWGLGGGSYEQYF. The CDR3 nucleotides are TGCAGCGTTTGGGGGCTTGGGGGAGGCTCCTACGAGCAGTACTTC.

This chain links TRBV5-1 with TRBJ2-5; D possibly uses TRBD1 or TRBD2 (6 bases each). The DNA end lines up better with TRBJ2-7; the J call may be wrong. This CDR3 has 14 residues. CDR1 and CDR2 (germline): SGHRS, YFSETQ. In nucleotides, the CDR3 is TGCGCCAGCAGCTTGATACAGGGAGGCTACGAGCAGTACTTC. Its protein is CASSLIQGGYEQYF.

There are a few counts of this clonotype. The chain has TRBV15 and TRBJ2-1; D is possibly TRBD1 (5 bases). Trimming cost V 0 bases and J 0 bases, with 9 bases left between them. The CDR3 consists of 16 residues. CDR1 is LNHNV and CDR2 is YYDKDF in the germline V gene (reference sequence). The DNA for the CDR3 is TGTGCCACCAGCAGAGATTATCAGGGCTCCTACAATGAGCAGTTCTTC. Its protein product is CATSRDYQGSYNEQFF.

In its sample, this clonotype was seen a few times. CDR3 amino acids: CASSQVDTQETQYF. The CDR3 region has the DNA TGTGCCAGCAGCCAAGTCGACACTCAAGAGACCCAGTACTTC. This chain uses TRBV7-9 with TRBJ2-5; D unclear. CDR1 and CDR2 from the germline V gene are SEHNR and FQNEAQ (reference sequence). The length of the CDR3 is 14 residues. V was cut by 5 bases and J by 2 bases, with 12 bases left in between.

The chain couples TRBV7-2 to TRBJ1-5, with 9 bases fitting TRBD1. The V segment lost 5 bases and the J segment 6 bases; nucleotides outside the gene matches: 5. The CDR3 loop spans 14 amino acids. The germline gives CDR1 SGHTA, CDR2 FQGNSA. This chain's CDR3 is CASSITGGGQPQHF. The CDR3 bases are TGTGCCAGCAGCATCACAGGGGGCGGTCAGCCCCAGCATTTT.

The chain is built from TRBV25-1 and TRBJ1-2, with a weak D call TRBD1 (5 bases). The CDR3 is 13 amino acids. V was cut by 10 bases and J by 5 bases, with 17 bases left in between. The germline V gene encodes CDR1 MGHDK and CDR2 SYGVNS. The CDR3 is CATSGGIGYGYTF. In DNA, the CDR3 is TGTGCCACCTCCGGGGGGATCGGGTATGGCTACACCTTC.

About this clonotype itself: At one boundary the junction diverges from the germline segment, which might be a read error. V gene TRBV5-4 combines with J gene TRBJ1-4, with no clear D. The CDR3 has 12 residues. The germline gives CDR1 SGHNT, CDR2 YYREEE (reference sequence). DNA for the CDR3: TGCGCGCTGACGGTATTGGGAGAAAAACTGTTTTTT. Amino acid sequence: CALTVLGEKLFF.

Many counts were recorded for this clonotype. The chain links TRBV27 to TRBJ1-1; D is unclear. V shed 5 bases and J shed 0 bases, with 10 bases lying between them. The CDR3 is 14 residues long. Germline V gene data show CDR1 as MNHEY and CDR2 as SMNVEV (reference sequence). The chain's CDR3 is CASSVGSLNTEAFF. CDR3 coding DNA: TGTGCCAGCAGTGTGGGTTCCTTGAACACTGAAGCTTTCTTT.

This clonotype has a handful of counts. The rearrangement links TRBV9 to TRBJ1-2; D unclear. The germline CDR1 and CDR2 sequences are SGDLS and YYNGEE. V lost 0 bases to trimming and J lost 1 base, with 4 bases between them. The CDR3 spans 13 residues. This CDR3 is CASSVADNYGYTF. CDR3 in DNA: TGTGCCAGCAGCGTAGCGGATAACTATGGCTACACCTTC.

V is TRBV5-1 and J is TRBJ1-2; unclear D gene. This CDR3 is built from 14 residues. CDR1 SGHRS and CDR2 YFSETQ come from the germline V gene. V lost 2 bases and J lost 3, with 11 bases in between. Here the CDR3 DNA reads TGCGCCAGCAGCTTTGGTTATGGGGACTATGGCTACACCTTC. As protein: CASSFGYGDYGYTF.

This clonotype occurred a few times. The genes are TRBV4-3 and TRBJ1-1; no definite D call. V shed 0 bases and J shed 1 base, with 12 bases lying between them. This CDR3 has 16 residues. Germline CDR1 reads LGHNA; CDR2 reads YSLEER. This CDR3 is CASSQDRGPPNTEAFF. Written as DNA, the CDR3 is TGCGCCAGCAGCCAAGATCGCGGGCCACCGAACACTGAAGCTTTCTTT.

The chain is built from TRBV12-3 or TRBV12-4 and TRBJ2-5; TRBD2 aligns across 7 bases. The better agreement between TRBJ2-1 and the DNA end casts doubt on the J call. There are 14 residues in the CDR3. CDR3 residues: CASSSRDYVSEQFF. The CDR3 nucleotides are TGTGCCAGCAGTTCCCGGGACTACGTCAGTGAGCAGTTCTTC.

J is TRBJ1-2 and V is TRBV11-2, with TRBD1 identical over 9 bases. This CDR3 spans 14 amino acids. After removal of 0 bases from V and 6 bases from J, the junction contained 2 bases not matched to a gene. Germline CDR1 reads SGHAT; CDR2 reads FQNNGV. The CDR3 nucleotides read TGTGCCAGCAGCTTAGACCGGACAGGGGATGGCTACACCTTC. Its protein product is CASSLDRTGDGYTF. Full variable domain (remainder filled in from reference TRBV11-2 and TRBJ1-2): EAGVAQSPRYKIIEKRQSVAFWCNPISGHATLYWYQQILGQGPKLLIQFQNNGVVDDSQLPKDRFSAERLKGVDSTLKIQPAKLEDSAVYLCASSLDRTGDGYTFGSGTRLTVV.

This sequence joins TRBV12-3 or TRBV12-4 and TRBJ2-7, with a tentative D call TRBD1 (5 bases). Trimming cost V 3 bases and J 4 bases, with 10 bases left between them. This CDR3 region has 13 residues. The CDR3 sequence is CASSFQGLYEQYF. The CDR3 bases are TGTGCCAGCAGTTTTCAGGGTCTATACGAGCAGTACTTC.

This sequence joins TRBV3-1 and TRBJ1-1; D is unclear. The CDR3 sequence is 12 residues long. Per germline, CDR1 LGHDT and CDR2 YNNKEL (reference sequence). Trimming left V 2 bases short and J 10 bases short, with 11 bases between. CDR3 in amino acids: CASSQYLGGAFF. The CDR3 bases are TGTGCCAGCAGCCAATATCTGGGTGGAGCTTTCTTT.

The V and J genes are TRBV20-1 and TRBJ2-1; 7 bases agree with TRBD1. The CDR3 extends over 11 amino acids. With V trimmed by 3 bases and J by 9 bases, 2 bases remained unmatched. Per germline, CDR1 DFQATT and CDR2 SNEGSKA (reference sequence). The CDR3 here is CSARTGLEQFF. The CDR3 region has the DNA TGCAGTGCTAGGACAGGGCTTGAGCAGTTCTTC.